A selection of T cell receptor beta chains follows, all from one sample in a study of shared clonotypes between healthy human individuals. Generated by immunoSEQ multiplex PCR, the TCRdb table keeps only in-frame clones and is missing some. The table has millions of clones, over 85% seen once. Sequencing was performed on naive CD4+ T cells sorted from blood. The receptor source for this set is a young man in good health. CDR3s include the opening cysteine and the closing phenylalanine or tryptophan. The order of the fields is clone size, D gene, V gene, J gene, CDR3 protein, CDR3 DNA. The D gene is left open where the match is weak. Clone size is stated in some rows and not others, as once, few, many or a class when expanded.

-	TRBD2	TRBV6-1	TRBJ2-4	CASEWGGSTKNIQYF	TGTGCCAGCGAGTGGGGAGGGTCTACCAAAAACATTCAGTACTTC
once	-	TRBV5-4	TRBJ2-7	CASSLGVGTTYEQYF	TGTGCCAGCAGCTTGGGGGTGGGGACAACATACGAGCAGTACTTC
-	TRBD1	TRBV9	TRBJ1-2	CASSVEARTGVVGDF	TGTGCCAGCAGCGTAGAGGCAAGGACAGGGGTAGTAGGGGACTTC
-	-	TRBV2	TRBJ1-1	CASTLDGIMNTEAFF	TGTGCCAGCACCCTCGACGGAATCATGAACACTGAAGCTTTCTTT
-	-	TRBV28	TRBJ2-7	CASSLFHEQYF	TGTGCCAGCAGTTTGTTCCACGAGCAGTACTTC
-	-	TRBV6-1	TRBJ1-4	CAGSDRTTNEKLFF	TGTGCCGGATCCGACAGGACAACTAATGAAAAACTGTTTTTT
few	-	TRBV29-1	TRBJ1-1	CSVRTDLVTEAFF	TGCAGCGTGCGCACAGACCTGGTAACTGAAGCTTTCTTT
-	-	TRBV10-1	TRBJ1-1	CASSDAGREAFF	TGCGCCAGCAGTGATGCAGGGCGTGAAGCTTTCTTT
-	-	TRBV28	TRBJ2-3	CASRGHSTDTQYF	TGTGCCAGCAGAGGACATTCCACAGATACGCAGTATTTT
-	-	TRBV5-1	TRBJ1-3	CASSLEVVTGNTIYF	TGCGCCAGCAGCTTGGAGGTAGTGACTGGAAACACCATATATTTT
-	-	TRBV27	TRBJ2-7	CASSFRAGAGEQYF	TGTGCCAGCAGTTTTCGGGCAGGGGCGGGTGAGCAGTACTTC
-	-	TRBV5-6	TRBJ2-2	CASIRDRPGTGELFF	TGTGCCAGCATCCGTGACAGACCGGGAACCGGGGAGCTGTTTTTT
-	TRBD2	TRBV30	TRBJ2-2	CAWSFSRTSGSTGELFF	TGTGCCTGGAGTTTTTCTCGGACTAGCGGGAGTACCGGGGAGCTGTTTTTT
-	-	TRBV7-2	TRBJ2-7	CASSRDPKSYEQYF	TGTGCCAGCAGCCGGGACCCGAAATCCTACGAGCAGTACTTC
-	-	TRBV5-4	TRBJ2-7	CASSGGAPQEQYF	TGTGCCAGCAGCGGGGGGGCACCTCAGGAGCAGTACTTC
-	TRBD2	TRBV5-1	TRBJ2-5	CASSLKGLASGSGETQYF	TGCGCCAGCAGCTTGAAGGGTCTGGCAAGCGGGAGTGGTGAGACCCAGTACTTC
-	TRBD1	TRBV4-1	TRBJ2-7	CASSLSGTGGKVEQYF	TGCGCCAGCAGCCTGTCGGGTACAGGGGGGAAGGTCGAGCAGTACTTC
-	TRBD2	TRBV13	TRBJ2-3	CASSLGLAGGTTDTQYF	TGTGCCAGCAGCTTGGGACTAGCGGGAGGCACCACGGATACGCAGTATTTT
-	-	TRBV6-1	TRBJ2-2	CASSAEEGYTGELFF	TGTGCCAGCAGTGCCGAGGAAGGGTACACCGGGGAGCTGTTTTTT
once	TRBD1	TRBV2	TRBJ1-5	CASSEGQGAFQPQHF	TGTGCCAGCAGTGAGGGACAGGGGGCTTTTCAGCCCCAGCATTTT
once	-	TRBV7-2	TRBJ2-1	CASSEGGGSYNEQFF	TGTGCCAGCAGCGAAGGGGGGGGCTCCTACAATGAGCAGTTCTTC
-	-	TRBV18	TRBJ2-7	CASSENRYEQYF	TGTGCCAGCTCGGAAAACAGGTACGAGCAGTACTTC
-	-	TRBV19	TRBJ2-3	CASRSRGSNTDTQYF	TGTGCCAGTAGATCAAGGGGCAGTAACACAGATACGCAGTATTTT
-	TRBD1	TRBV5-4	TRBJ2-2	CASSSGQTTGELFF	TGTGCCAGCAGCTCGGGACAGACCACCGGGGAGCTGTTTTTT
-	-	TRBV5-1	TRBJ1-3	CASSFDYPSGNTIYF	TGCGCCAGCAGCTTTGACTATCCCTCTGGAAACACCATATATTTT
-	-	TRBV4-3	TRBJ1-2	CASSQDTAYGYTF	TGCGCCAGCAGCCAAGATACGGCCTATGGCTACACCTTC